Below are 3 T cell receptor beta chains sequenced from a single sample in a study of T cell responses to AZD1222 COVID-19 vaccine. Assay used: immunoSEQ multiplex PCR; TCRdb lists only in-frame clones, some missing. Here the sample spans 150,000 or so clones, about 88% being singletons. The sample in question was peripheral blood, obtained on day 0 of AZD1222 vaccination. These receptors originate from an adult in good health.

This clone was counted once. CDR3 nucleotide sequence: TGTGCCAGCAGCAATAAGGGACAGGGGGCCTACAATGAGCAGTTCTTC. Translated: CASSNKGQGAYNEQFF. J is TRBJ2-1 and V is TRBV21-1; TRBD1 is taken as the D call from the table, unchecked against the DNA. TRBV21-1 is flagged as a pseudogene. This CDR3 has 16 amino acids.

This chain connects TRBV5-4 to TRBJ1-2, with 10 bases fitting TRBD1. Losses at the gene ends were 4 bases for V and 1 base for J; bases not matched to a gene: 7. Germline CDR1 and CDR2: SGHNT and YYREEE (reference sequence). The CDR3 spans 16 residues. The CDR3 DNA follows: TGTGCCAGCAGCGCTCCCGGGACAGGGGTTAACTATGGCTACACCTTC. Residues: CASSAPGTGVNYGYTF.

This chain connects TRBV3-1 (or the pseudogene TRBV3-2) to TRBJ2-7; TRBD1 might be the D (6 bases). Germline-derived CDR1 and CDR2 are LGHDT and YNNKEL (reference sequence). Trimming stripped 2 bases from V and 3 bases from J, with 11 bases between. This CDR3 contains 14 residues. CDR3 coding DNA: TGTGCCAGCAGCCAACCGGGACATTTCTACGAGCAGTACTTC. Its translation: CASSQPGHFYEQYF.